These T cell receptor beta chains were read from a single sample in a study of blood T cell repertoires in COVID-19. The data were produced by immunoSEQ multiplex PCR, yet TCRdb's version contains in-frame clones alone and is incomplete. The sample holds tens of thousands of clones, about 88% seen once. The sequencing input was peripheral blood. The receptors stem from a human donor in a cohort sampled during active COVID-19. Both conserved end residues are trimmed from each CDR3.

j_call,v_call,cdr3_aa
TRBJ2-7,TRBV5-5,ASSLRLRDRGDEQY
TRBJ2-5,TRBV5-1,ASSSSSSGGAPETQY
TRBJ2-6,TRBV6-6,ASSPAEGIAGANVLT
TRBJ1-2,TRBV5-1,ASSLVLGDGYT
TRBJ1-5,TRBV3-1/TRBV3-2,ASSQDLGVNQPQH
TRBJ1-1,TRBV14,ASSHGTGGHTEAF
TRBJ1-1,TRBV10-3,AISGGGTEAF
TRBJ1-3,TRBV7-9,ASSLTGSSGNTIY
TRBJ2-3,TRBV11-1,ASTEGNSGVKDTQY
TRBJ1-2,TRBV2,ASSEAGTGAGYT
TRBJ1-3,TRBV29-1,SVVLDRGNTIY
TRBJ1-2,TRBV1,TRQQSAYGYT
TRBJ2-7,TRBV6-5,ASSTTGLNIYEQY
TRBJ1-6,TRBV19,ASSVRDRRISNSPLH
TRBJ1-1,TRBV7-9,ASSRYRDRDTEAF
TRBJ2-4,TRBV2,ASTLTDLAKNIQY
TRBJ2-1,TRBV24-1,ATSGTGDYNEQF
TRBJ2-3,TRBV7-2,ASSPGTKGLTQY
TRBJ2-7,TRBV13,ASSLRPEGDEQY
TRBJ1-2,TRBV7-9,ASPGQGAGGYT
TRBJ1-2,TRBV30,AWSRGQSYGYT
TRBJ2-7,TRBV14,ASSQVSGGSYEQY
TRBJ2-2,TRBV21-1,ASSKGGRRLNTGELF